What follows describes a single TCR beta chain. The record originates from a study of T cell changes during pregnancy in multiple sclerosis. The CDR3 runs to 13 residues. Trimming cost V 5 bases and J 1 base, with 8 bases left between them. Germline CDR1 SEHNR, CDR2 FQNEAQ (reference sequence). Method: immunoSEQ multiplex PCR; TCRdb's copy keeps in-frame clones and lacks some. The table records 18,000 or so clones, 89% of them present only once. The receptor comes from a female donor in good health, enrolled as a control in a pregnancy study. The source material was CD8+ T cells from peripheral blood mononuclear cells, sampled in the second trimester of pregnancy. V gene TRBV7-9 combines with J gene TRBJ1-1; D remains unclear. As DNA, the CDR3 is TGTGCCAGCAGCCCCGGTGAGAACACTGAAGCTTTCTTT. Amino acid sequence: CASSPGENTEAFF.